This TCR beta chain appears in the sequencing data of a study of Ad26.COV2.S vaccination and SARS-CoV-2 variants. Study background: Administration of Ad26.COV2.S was intramuscular, either once or twice 56 days apart.

As for treatment: roughly 18 received Ad26.COV2.S at low or high dose, single or two shots; about 5 received placebo; per-sample allocation not given. It was on day 63 after the first vaccine or placebo injection that samples were taken. This adult donor, from Boston, was 18-55 years old. V lost 6 bases, J lost 3 bases, and 9 bases lay in between. Germline V CDR1 and CDR2: LNHDA, SQIVND (reference sequence). The CDR3 contains 13 residues. General observations from the study: Recipients of either vaccine or placebo displayed similar breadth of non-spike TCRs.

With regard to this clone: The antigen is not known.

Libraries were prepared by immunoSEQ multiplex PCR; TCRdb keeps only in-frame clonotypes and omits some of them. In the table there are fewer than 800,000 clones, 89% of which are singletons. The chain recombines TRBV19 with TRBJ1-5; D gene unclear. This TCR came from a person aged 18-60 years who received the Ad26.COV2.S COVID-19 vaccine or a placebo. This material consisted of peripheral blood, taken in a trial of Ad26.COV2.S vaccine versus placebo. CDR3 loop: CASSQTLNQPQHF. The CDR3 nucleotides read TGTGCCAGTAGCCAGACCCTCAATCAGCCCCAGCATTTT.